The 2 T cell receptor beta chains below were found in one sample sequenced in a study of tissue T cells after allogeneic stem cell transplantation. Measured with immunoSEQ multiplex PCR; TCRdb has only the in-frame clones, and not every one. Altogether 25,000 or so clones are present, about 90% being singletons, with the ten largest covering 1.5% to 2.5%. Sequenced material: blood, taken before transplantation. These receptors all stem from an older male donor who later had graft-versus-host disease after an allogeneic stem cell transplant.

The V and J genes are TRBV4-1 and TRBJ2-2; 7 bases align to TRBD1. With V trimmed by 1 base and J by 10 bases, 9 bases remained unmatched. In germline, CDR1 is MGHRA, CDR2 YSYEKL. The CDR3 is made up of 15 amino acids. The DNA of the CDR3 is TGCGCCAGCAGCCAAGGATCTAGGGGGCGAATGGAGCTGTTTTTT. Its protein product is CASSQGSRGRMELFF.

The rearrangement uses TRBV29-1 and TRBJ2-5; D is uncertain. The length of the CDR3 is 13 residues. Germline lookup yields CDR1 SQVTM and CDR2 ANQGSEA. V lost 4 bases, J lost 2 bases, and 11 bases lay in between. The CDR3 here is CSVVARLQETQYF. CDR3 bases: TGCAGCGTTGTAGCCCGGCTTCAAGAGACCCAGTACTTC.